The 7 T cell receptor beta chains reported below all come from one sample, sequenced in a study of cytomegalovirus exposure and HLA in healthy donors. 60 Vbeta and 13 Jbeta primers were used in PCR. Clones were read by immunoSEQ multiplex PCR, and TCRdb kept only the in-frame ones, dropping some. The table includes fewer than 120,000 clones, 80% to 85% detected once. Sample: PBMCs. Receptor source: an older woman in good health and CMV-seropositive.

The CDR3 protein is CASSDDRSANYGYTF. The CDR3 nucleotides are TGTGCCAGTAGTGACGACAGGTCAGCTAACTATGGCTACACCTTC. This sequence joins TRBV19 and TRBJ1-2; TRBD1 is a possible D gene (6 bases). CDR1 and CDR2 (germline): LNHDA, SQIVND (reference sequence). Trimming took 5 bases from V and 0 from J, leaving 13 bases between them. The CDR3 totals 15 residues.

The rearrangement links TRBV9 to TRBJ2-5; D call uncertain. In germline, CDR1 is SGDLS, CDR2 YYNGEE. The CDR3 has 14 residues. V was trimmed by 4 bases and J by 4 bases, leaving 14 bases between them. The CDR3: CASSTQTTGETQYF. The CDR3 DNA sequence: TGTGCCAGCAGCACCCAAACCACGGGAGAGACCCAGTACTTC. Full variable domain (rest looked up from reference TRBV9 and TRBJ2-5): DSGVTQTPKHLITATGQRVTLRCSPRSGDLSVYWYQQSLDQGLQFLIQYYNGEERAKGNILERFSAQQFPDLHSELNLSSLELGDSALYFCASSTQTTGETQYFGPGTRLLVL.

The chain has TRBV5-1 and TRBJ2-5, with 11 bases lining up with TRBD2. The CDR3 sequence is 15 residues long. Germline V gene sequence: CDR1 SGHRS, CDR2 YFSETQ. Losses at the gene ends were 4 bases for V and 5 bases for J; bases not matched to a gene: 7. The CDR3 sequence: CASSVLLAGEETQYF. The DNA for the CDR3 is TGCGCCAGCAGCGTCCTACTAGCGGGAGAGGAGACCCAGTACTTC.

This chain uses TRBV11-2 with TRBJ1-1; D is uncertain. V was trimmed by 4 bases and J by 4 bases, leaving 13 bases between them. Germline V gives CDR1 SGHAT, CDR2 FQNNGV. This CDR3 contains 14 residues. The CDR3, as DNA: TGTGCCAGCAGCTCGAGGAATTGGGTCACTGAAGCTTTCTTT. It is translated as CASSSRNWVTEAFF.

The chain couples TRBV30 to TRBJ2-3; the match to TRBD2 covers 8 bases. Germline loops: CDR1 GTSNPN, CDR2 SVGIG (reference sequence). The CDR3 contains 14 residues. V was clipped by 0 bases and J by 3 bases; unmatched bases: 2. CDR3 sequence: CAWSVPGGTDTQYF. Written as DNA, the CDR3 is TGTGCCTGGAGTGTACCGGGGGGGACAGATACGCAGTATTTT.

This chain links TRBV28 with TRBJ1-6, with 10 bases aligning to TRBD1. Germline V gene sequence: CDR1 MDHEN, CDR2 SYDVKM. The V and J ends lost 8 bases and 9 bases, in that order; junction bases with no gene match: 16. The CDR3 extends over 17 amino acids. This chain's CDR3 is CASLRLDRGASGSPLHF. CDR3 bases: TGTGCCAGCCTCAGACTGGACAGGGGGGCTAGTGGTTCACCCCTCCACTTT.

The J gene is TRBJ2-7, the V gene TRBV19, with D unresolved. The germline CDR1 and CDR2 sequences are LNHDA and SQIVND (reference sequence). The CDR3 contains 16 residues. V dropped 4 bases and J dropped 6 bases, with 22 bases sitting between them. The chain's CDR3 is CASSTAPAGLRSEQYF. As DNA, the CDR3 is TGTGCCAGTAGTACCGCGCCGGCAGGCCTGAGATCCGAGCAGTACTTC.